This record concerns one T cell receptor beta chain sequence. This sample stems from a study of blood T cell repertoires in COVID-19. Overall study: COVID-19 samples, acute and convalescent, were from the United States, Italy and Spain. T cells, B-cell-depleted T cells, or PBMCs provided the cDNA or gDNA that served as material.

As handled by the study authors: Scientists estimated how many nucleated cells there were by amplifying reference gene primers. Measured with immunoSEQ multiplex PCR; TCRdb has only the in-frame clones, and not every one. Clone size and the V and J calls come from that table; the DNA yielded D and trimming. The sample has tens of thousands of clones; 75% to 90% are singletons. This clonotype was sampled from a human donor in a cohort sampled during active COVID-19. Material: peripheral blood.

The CDR3 region has the DNA TGTGCCAGCAGTTTTGGATGGCGGGGTGAAGCTTTCTTT. Protein sequence: CASSFGWRGEAFF. This sequence joins TRBV12-3 or TRBV12-4 and TRBJ1-1, with D hard to call. V was trimmed by 3 bases and J by 7 bases, leaving 12 bases between them. The CDR3 is made up of 13 amino acids.